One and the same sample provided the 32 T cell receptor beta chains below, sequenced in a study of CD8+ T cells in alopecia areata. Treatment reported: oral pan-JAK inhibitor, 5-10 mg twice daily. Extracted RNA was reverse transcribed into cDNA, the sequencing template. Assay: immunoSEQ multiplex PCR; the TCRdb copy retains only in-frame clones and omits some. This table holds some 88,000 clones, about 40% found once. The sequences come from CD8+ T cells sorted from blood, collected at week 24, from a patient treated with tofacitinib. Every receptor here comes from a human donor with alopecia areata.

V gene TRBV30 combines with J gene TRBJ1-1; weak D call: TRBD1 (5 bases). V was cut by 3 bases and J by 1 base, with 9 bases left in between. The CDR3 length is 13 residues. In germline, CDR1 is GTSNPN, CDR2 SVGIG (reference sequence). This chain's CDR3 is CAWSGTGNTEAFF. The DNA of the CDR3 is TGTGCCTGGAGCGGGACTGGGAACACTGAAGCTTTCTTT.

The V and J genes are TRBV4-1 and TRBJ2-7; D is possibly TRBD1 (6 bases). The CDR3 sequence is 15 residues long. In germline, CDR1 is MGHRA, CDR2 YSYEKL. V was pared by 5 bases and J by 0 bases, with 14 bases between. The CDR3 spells CASSVRDTSSYEQYF. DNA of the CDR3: TGCGCCAGCAGCGTCCGGGACACAAGCTCCTACGAGCAGTACTTC.

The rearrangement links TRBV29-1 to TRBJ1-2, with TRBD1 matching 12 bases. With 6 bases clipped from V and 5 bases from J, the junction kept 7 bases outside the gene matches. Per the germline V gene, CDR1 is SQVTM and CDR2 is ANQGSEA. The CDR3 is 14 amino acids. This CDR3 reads CSVRDRGLYYGYTF. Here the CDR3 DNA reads TGCAGCGTAAGGGACAGGGGGCTTTATTATGGCTACACCTTC.

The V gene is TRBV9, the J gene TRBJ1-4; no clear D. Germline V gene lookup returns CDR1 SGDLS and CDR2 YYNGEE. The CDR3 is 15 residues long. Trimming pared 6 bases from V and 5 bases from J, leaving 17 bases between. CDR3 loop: CASTPGGSLNEKLFF. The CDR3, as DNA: TGTGCCAGCACCCCCGGTGGCAGCCTAAATGAAAAACTGTTTTTT.

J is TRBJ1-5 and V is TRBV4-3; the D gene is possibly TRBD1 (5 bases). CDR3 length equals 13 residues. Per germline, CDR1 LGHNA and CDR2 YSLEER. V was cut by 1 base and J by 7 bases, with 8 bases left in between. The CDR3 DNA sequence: TGCGCCAGCAGCCAAGCAAAGGGGCAGCCCCAGCATTTT. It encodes CASSQAKGQPQHF.

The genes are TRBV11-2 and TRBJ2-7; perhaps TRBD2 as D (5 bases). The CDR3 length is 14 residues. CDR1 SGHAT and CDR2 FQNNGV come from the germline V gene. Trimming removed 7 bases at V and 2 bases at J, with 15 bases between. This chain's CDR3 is CASTPPDYPYEQYF. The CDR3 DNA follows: TGTGCCAGCACCCCTCCCGACTACCCCTACGAGCAGTACTTC.

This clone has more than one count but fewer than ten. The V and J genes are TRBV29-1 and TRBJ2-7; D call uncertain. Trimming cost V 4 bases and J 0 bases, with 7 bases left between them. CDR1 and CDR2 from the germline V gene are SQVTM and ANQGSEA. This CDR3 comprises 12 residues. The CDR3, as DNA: TGCAGCGTTGGTGAGCTCTCCTACGAGCAGTACTTC. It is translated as CSVGELSYEQYF.

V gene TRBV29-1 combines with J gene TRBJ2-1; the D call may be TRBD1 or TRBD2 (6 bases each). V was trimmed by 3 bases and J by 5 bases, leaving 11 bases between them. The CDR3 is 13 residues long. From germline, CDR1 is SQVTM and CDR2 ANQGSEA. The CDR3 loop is CSVEGGFNNEQFF. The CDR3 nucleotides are TGCAGCGTTGAGGGGGGCTTTAACAATGAGCAGTTCTTC.

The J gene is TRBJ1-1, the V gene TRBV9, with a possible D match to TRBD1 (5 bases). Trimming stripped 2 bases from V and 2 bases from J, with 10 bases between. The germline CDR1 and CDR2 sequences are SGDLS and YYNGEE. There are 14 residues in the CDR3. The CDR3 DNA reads TGTGCCAGCAGCGTGGGGACTCTTAACACTGAAGCTTTCTTT. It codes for CASSVGTLNTEAFF.

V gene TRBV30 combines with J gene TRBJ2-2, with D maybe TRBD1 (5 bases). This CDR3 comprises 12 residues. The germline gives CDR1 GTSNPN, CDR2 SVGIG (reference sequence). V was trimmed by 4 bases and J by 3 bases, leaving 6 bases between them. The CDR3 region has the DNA TGTGCCTGGACAGGGCACACCGGGGAGCTGTTTTTT. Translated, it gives CAWTGHTGELFF.

In nucleotides, the CDR3 is TGTGCCAGCAGCTCCCGGGACAGGGTGCCCGGGGAGCTGTTTTTT. This codes for CASSSRDRVPGELFF. The genes are TRBV9 and TRBJ2-2; TRBD1 matches 9 bases. CDR1 and CDR2 (germline): SGDLS, YYNGEE. After removal of 4 bases from V and 6 bases from J, the junction contained 7 bases not matched to a gene. The CDR3 length is 15 residues.

The DNA for the CDR3 is TGTGCCAGTAGTACCTTAGCGGGAGGCCTCTACAATGAGCAGTTCTTC. This translates into CASSTLAGGLYNEQFF. V gene TRBV19 combines with J gene TRBJ2-1; 10 bases line up with TRBD2. The germline CDR1 and CDR2 sequences are LNHDA and SQIVND (reference sequence). V dropped 4 bases and J dropped 3; count of bases not matched to a gene: 6. The CDR3 extends over 16 amino acids. The complete variable domain, with remaining parts taken from reference TRBV19 and TRBJ2-1, reads DGGITQSPKYLFRKEGQNVTLSCEQNLNHDAMYWYRQDPGQGLRLIYYSQIVNDFQKGDIAEGYSVSREKKESFPLTVTSAQKNPTAFYLCASSTLAGGLYNEQFFGPGTRLTVL.

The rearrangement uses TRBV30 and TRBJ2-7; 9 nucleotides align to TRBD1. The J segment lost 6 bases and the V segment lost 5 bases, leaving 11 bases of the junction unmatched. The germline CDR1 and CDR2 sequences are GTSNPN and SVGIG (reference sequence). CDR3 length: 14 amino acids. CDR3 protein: CAWAAGTGNGEQYF. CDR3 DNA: TGTGCCTGGGCCGCCGGGACAGGGAACGGCGAGCAGTACTTC.

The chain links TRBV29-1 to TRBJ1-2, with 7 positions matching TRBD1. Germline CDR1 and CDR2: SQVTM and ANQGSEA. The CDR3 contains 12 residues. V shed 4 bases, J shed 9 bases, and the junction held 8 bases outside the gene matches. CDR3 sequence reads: CSVVGTDESYTF. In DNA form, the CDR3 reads TGCAGCGTTGTAGGGACAGACGAAAGCTACACCTTC.

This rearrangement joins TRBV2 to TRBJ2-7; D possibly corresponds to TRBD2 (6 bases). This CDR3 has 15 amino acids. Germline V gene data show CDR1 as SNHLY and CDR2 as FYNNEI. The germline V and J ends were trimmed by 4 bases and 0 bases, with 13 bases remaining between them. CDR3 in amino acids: CASSAAGRSSYEQYF. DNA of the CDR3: TGTGCCAGCAGTGCAGCAGGGAGGAGCTCCTACGAGCAGTACTTC.

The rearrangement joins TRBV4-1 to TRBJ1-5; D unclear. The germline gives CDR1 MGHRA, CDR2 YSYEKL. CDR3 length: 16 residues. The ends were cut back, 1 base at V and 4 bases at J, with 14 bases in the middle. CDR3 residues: CASSQGSQDRNQPQHF. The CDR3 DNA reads TGCGCCAGCAGCCAAGGCTCGCAGGACCGGAATCAGCCCCAGCATTTT.

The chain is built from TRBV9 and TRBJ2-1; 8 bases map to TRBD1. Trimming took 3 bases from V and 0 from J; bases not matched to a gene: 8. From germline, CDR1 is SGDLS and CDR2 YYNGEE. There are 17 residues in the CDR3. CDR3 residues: CASSADRGRSSYNEQFF. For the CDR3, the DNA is TGTGCCAGCAGCGCCGACAGGGGCCGGAGCTCCTACAATGAGCAGTTCTTC.

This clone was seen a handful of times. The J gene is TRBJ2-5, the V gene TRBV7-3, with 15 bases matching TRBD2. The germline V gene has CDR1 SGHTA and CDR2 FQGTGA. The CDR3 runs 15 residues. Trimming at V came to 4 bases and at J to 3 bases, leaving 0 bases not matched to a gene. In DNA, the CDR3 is TGTGCCAGCAGCTGGACTAGCGGGAGGGAAGAGACCCAGTACTTC. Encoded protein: CASSWTSGREETQYF. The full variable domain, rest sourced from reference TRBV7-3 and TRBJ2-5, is GAGVSQTPSNKVTEKGKYVELRCDPISGHTALYWYRQSLGQGPEFLIYFQGTGAADDSGLPNDRFFAVRPEGSVSTLKIQRTERGDSAVYLCASSWTSGREETQYFGPGTRLLVL.

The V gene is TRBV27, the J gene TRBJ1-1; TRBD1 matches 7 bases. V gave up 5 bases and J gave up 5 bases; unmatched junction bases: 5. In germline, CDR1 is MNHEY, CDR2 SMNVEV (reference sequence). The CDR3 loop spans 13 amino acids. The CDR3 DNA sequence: TGTGCCAGCAGTAACAGGGGATGGACTGAAGCTTTCTTT. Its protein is CASSNRGWTEAFF.

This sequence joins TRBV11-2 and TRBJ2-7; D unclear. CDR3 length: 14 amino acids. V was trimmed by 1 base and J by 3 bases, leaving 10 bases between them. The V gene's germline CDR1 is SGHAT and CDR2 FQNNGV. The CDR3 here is CASSLGTGVYEQYF. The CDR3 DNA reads TGTGCCAGCAGCTTAGGTACCGGAGTCTACGAGCAGTACTTC.

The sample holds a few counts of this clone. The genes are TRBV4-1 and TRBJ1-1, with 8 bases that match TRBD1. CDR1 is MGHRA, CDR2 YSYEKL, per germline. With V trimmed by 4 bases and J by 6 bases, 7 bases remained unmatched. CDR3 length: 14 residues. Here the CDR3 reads CASSPRQGRPEAFF. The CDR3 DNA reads TGCGCCAGCAGCCCACGACAGGGGCGCCCTGAAGCTTTCTTT.

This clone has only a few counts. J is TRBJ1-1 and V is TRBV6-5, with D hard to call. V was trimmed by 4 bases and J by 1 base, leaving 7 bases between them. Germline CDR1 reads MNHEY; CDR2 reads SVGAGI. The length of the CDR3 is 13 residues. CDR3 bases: TGTGCCAGCAGTTCGACGGGGAACACTGAAGCTTTCTTT. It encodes CASSSTGNTEAFF.

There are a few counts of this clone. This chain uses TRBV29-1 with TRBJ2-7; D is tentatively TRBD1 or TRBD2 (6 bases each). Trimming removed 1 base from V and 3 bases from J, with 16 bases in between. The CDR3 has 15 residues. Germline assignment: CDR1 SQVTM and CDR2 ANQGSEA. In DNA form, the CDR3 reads TGCAGCGTTGAAGGATGGGGGGCCACAGGCTACGAGCAGTACTTC. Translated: CSVEGWGATGYEQYF.

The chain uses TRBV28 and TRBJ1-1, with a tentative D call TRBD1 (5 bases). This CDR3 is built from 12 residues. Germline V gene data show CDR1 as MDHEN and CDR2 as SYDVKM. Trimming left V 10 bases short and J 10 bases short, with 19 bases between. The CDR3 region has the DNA TGTGCCACCCTATCGTTTAGGGGTGTAGCTTTCTTT. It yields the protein CATLSFRGVAFF.

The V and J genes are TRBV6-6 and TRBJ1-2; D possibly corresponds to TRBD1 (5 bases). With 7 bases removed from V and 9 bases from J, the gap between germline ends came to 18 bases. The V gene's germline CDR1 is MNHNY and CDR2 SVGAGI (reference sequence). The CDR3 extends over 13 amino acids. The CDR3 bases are TGTGCCAGCACCTACGGGGGGAGCATAAGCTACACCTTC. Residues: CASTYGGSISYTF.

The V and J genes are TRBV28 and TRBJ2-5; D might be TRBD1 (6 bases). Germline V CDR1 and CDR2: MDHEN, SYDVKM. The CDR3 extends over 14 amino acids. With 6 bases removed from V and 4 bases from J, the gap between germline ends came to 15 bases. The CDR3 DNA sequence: TGTGCCAGCAGCACGAGACAGGCCAGAGAGACCCAGTACTTC. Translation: CASSTRQARETQYF.

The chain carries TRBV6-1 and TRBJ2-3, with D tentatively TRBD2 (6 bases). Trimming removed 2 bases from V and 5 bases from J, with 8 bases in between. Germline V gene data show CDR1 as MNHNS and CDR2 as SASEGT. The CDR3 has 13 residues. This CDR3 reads CASSEFGGDTQYF. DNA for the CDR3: TGTGCCAGCAGTGAATTCGGGGGAGATACGCAGTATTTT.

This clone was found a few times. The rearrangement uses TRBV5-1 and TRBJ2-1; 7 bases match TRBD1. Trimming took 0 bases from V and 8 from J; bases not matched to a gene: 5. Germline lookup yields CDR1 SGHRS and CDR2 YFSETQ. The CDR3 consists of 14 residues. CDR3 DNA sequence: TGCGCCAGCAGCTTGGAACAGGGGTTCCATGAGCAGTTCTTC. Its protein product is CASSLEQGFHEQFF.

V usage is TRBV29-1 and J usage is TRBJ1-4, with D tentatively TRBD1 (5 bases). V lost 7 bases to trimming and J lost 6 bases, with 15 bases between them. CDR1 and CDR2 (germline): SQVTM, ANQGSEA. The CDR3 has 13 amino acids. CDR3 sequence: CSASRGADEKLFF. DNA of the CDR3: TGCAGCGCTTCGAGAGGGGCTGATGAAAAACTGTTTTTT.

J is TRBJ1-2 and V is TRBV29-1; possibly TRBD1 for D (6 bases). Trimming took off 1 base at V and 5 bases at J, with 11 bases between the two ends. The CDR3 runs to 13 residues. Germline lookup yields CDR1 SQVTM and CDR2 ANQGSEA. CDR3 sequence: CSVEGRGEYGYTF. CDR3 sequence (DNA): TGCAGCGTTGAAGGCAGGGGAGAGTATGGCTACACCTTC.

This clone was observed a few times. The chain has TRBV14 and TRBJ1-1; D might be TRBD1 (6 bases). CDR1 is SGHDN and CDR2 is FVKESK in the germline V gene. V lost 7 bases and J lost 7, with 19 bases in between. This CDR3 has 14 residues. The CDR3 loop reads CASNVWGATLEAFF. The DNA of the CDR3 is TGTGCCAGCAACGTCTGGGGGGCCACCCTTGAAGCTTTCTTT.

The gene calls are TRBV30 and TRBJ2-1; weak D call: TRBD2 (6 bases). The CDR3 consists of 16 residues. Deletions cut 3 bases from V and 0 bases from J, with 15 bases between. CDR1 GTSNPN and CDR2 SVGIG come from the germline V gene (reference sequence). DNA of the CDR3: TGTGCCTGGAGGGTCGCTAGCGAGAGCTCCTACAATGAGCAGTTCTTC. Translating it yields CAWRVASESSYNEQFF. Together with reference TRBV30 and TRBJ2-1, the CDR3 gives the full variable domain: SQTIHQWPATLVQPVGSPLSLECTVEGTSNPNLYWYRQAAGRGLQLLFYSVGIGQISSEVPQNLSASRPQDRQFILSSKKLLLSDSGFYLCAWRVASESSYNEQFFGPGTRLTVL.